The rows below give T cell receptor beta chains drawn from one sample of a study of CD4 T cells in relation to SARS-CoV-2 and coronaviruses. TCRdb keeps only in-frame clones here, not all; method: immunoSEQ multiplex PCR. The sample has around 62,000 clones, about 94% seen once. The sample taken for sequencing was naive CD4+ T cells from PBMCs. The receptors were gathered from a human donor in good health. Each CDR3 is given with its conserved first and last residue. A D gene is named only where the DNA matches it firmly. Clone sizes are given selectively: once, few, many, or a class where the clone is expanded.

j_gene,d_gene,abundance,v_gene,CDR3aa,CDR3nt
TRBJ2-5,TRBD1,.,TRBV5-6,CASLLGGTGPLQETQYF,TGTGCCAGCCTCCTTGGAGGGACAGGGCCTCTCCAAGAGACCCAGTACTTC
TRBJ2-3,.,once,TRBV10-2,CASAQSRQPITDTQYF,TGCGCCAGCGCCCAGTCCCGACAGCCCATCACAGATACGCAGTATTTT
TRBJ1-3,.,.,TRBV29-1,CSVEVQNYKMGNTIYF,TGCAGCGTTGAGGTCCAGAATTACAAGATGGGAAACACCATATATTTT
TRBJ1-4,TRBD1,.,TRBV5-6,CASSRTGTANEKLFF,TGTGCCAGCAGCCGGACAGGGACAGCTAATGAAAAACTGTTTTTT
TRBJ2-3,.,.,TRBV3-1/TRBV3-2,CASSQGSTPRTDTQYF,TGTGCCAGCAGCCAAGGATCCACTCCCCGCACAGATACGCAGTATTTT
TRBJ1-5,.,.,TRBV9,CASSVGGGSQPQHF,TGTGCCAGCAGCGTAGGGGGAGGGTCTCAGCCCCAGCATTTT
TRBJ2-2,.,.,TRBV29-1,CSVGRGAGELFF,TGCAGCGTGGGCCGGGGAGCCGGGGAGCTGTTTTTT
TRBJ2-1,TRBD2,.,TRBV4-1,CASSPGTKGPYNEQFF,TGCGCCAGCAGCCCGGGGACTAAAGGACCATACAATGAGCAGTTCTTC
TRBJ2-7,.,.,TRBV6-2/TRBV6-3,CASSYLRASSYEQYF,TGTGCCAGCAGTTACCTAAGGGCGAGCTCCTACGAGCAGTACTTC
TRBJ1-5,TRBD1,.,TRBV19,CASSIGGPGTGNQPQHF,TGTGCCAGTAGCATCGGGGGACCCGGGACAGGTAATCAGCCCCAGCATTTT
TRBJ2-1,.,.,TRBV11-1,CASSSFGVYNEQFF,TGTGCCAGCAGCTCCTTCGGGGTCTACAATGAGCAGTTCTTC
TRBJ2-2,TRBD1,.,TRBV24-1,CATSDPDRGRAGELFF,TGTGCCACCAGTGACCCGGACAGGGGAAGGGCCGGGGAGCTGTTTTTT
TRBJ2-1,TRBD2,.,TRBV6-1,CASSEERTSRHEQFF,TGTGCCAGCAGTGAAGAAAGGACTAGTAGACATGAGCAGTTCTTC
TRBJ1-1,TRBD1,.,TRBV29-1,CSVESTGGTEAFF,TGCAGCGTTGAATCGACAGGGGGCACTGAAGCTTTCTTT
TRBJ2-1,TRBD1,.,TRBV24-1,CATSTGTGGHEQFF,TGTGCCACCAGTACCGGGACAGGGGGGCATGAGCAGTTCTTC
TRBJ2-2,TRBD1,.,TRBV24-1,CATSDPQGAQVGELFF,TGTGCCACCAGTGACCCTCAGGGGGCGCAGGTCGGGGAGCTGTTTTTT
TRBJ2-7,TRBD2,.,TRBV5-4,CASSRKRDSYEQYF,TGTGCCAGCAGCCGGAAGCGGGACTCCTACGAGCAGTACTTC
TRBJ1-2,.,.,TRBV6-4,CASKNRDGSGYTF,TGTGCCAGCAAAAACCGGGACGGGAGTGGCTACACCTTC
TRBJ1-3,TRBD1,.,TRBV5-4,CASSLGGRGTLGNTIYF,TGTGCCAGCAGTCTCGGGGGCAGGGGGACCCTAGGAAACACCATATATTTT
TRBJ2-1,.,.,TRBV7-9,CASSPPYWAGNSYNEQFF,TGTGCCAGCAGCCCCCCTTACTGGGCGGGCAATTCCTACAATGAGCAGTTCTTC
TRBJ1-1,.,once,TRBV14,CASSQAVEAFF,TGTGCCAGCAGCCAGGCAGTTGAAGCTTTCTTT
TRBJ2-7,.,.,TRBV3-1/TRBV3-2,CASSQDLGRAYEQYF,TGTGCCAGCAGCCAAGATCTCGGACGAGCATACGAGCAGTACTTC
TRBJ2-6,.,.,TRBV9,CASSLDSGGFSGANVLTF,TGTGCCAGCAGCCTAGACTCTGGGGGATTCTCTGGGGCCAACGTCCTGACTTTC
TRBJ1-2,.,.,TRBV6-6,CASSYSPDYGYTF,TGTGCCAGCAGTTACTCCCCAGACTATGGCTACACCTTC
TRBJ2-7,TRBD1,.,TRBV27,CASSLDAPGQGFRGISYEQYF,TGTGCCAGCAGTTTAGACGCACCGGGACAGGGATTTAGGGGGATCTCCTACGAGCAGTACTTC
TRBJ2-2,.,.,TRBV11-2,CASSEGRADTGELFF,TGTGCCAGCAGCGAGGGTCGGGCAGACACCGGGGAGCTGTTTTTT
TRBJ2-2,.,.,TRBV12-3/TRBV12-4,CASSLVIGELFF,TGTGCCAGCAGTTTAGTAATCGGGGAGCTGTTTTTT
TRBJ2-7,.,.,TRBV28,CASSLPLGGLDEQYF,TGTGCCAGCAGTCTCCCACTGGGAGGTCTGGACGAGCAGTACTTC
TRBJ2-7,.,.,TRBV6-5,CASRRAVWGSYEQYF,TGTGCCAGCCGAAGGGCCGTCTGGGGCTCCTACGAGCAGTACTTC
TRBJ1-1,.,.,TRBV19,CASRDRVTGRDTEAFF,TGTGCCAGTAGGGACCGGGTCACCGGGAGGGACACTGAAGCTTTCTTT
TRBJ2-7,TRBD2,.,TRBV3-1/TRBV3-2,CASSQDRLAGGPGEQYF,TGTGCCAGCAGCCAAGATCGACTAGCGGGAGGGCCGGGGGAGCAGTACTTC
TRBJ1-2,.,.,TRBV3-1/TRBV3-2,CASSLQSRHTF,TGTGCCAGCAGCTTACAGAGTCGGCACACCTTC
TRBJ2-5,.,.,TRBV5-1,CASSWVWGQETQYF,TGCGCCAGCAGCTGGGTGTGGGGGCAAGAGACCCAGTACTTC
TRBJ1-5,TRBD1,.,TRBV5-1,CASSLGQGPQSPQHF,TGCGCCAGCAGCTTAGGACAGGGGCCGCAATCGCCCCAGCATTTT
TRBJ2-5,.,.,TRBV7-9,CASVPDYLQETQYF,TGTGCCAGCGTTCCGGACTACCTCCAAGAGACCCAGTACTTC
TRBJ2-4,TRBD1,.,TRBV19,CASTLDRFQNIQYF,TGTGCCAGTACCCTGGACAGGTTCCAAAACATTCAGTACTTC
TRBJ2-2,TRBD1,.,TRBV5-5,CASSNTGGSGELFF,TGTGCCAGCAGCAATACAGGGGGAAGCGGGGAGCTGTTTTTT
TRBJ1-1,TRBD1,.,TRBV6-5,CASRGTGLPRAFF,TGTGCCAGCAGGGGGACAGGCCTTCCTAGAGCTTTCTTT
TRBJ2-7,TRBD2,.,TRBV9,CASSATSGSYEQYF,TGTGCCAGCAGCGCGACTAGCGGCTCCTACGAGCAGTACTTC
TRBJ2-7,TRBD2,.,TRBV5-4,CASSRGGGINSYEQYF,TGTGCCAGCAGCCGGGGGGGCGGGATCAACTCCTACGAGCAGTACTTC
TRBJ1-5,.,once,TRBV6-1,CASSELGQSSNQPQHF,TGTGCCAGCAGTGAACTCGGACAGAGCAGCAATCAGCCCCAGCATTTT
TRBJ2-7,.,.,TRBV20-1,CSASGGYEQYF,TGCAGTGCTAGTGGAGGGTACGAGCAGTACTTC
TRBJ2-3,TRBD2,.,TRBV28,CASSLCPLGGDPSTDTQYF,TGTGCCAGCAGTTTATGTCCCCTTGGGGGGGACCCTAGCACAGATACGCAGTATTTT
TRBJ2-7,TRBD1,.,TRBV6-6,CASSYEATGAYEQYF,TGTGCCAGCAGTTACGAGGCGACAGGGGCCTACGAGCAGTACTTC
TRBJ2-3,.,.,TRBV6-5,CASSYSVTDTQYF,TGTGCCAGCAGTTACTCGGTCACAGATACGCAGTATTTT
TRBJ2-5,TRBD2,.,TRBV6-6,CASSYQGLAEETQYF,TGTGCCAGCAGTTATCAGGGACTAGCGGAAGAGACCCAGTACTTC
TRBJ2-3,TRBD2,once,TRBV24-1,CATGTTQSNTQYF,TGTGCCACAGGGACTACCCAATCGAATACGCAGTATTTT
TRBJ1-2,TRBD1,.,TRBV24-1,CATSQTGHGYTF,TGTGCCACCAGCCAGACAGGGCATGGCTACACCTTC
TRBJ1-4,TRBD1,.,TRBV28,CASSTDRMGLFF,TGTGCCAGCAGCACGGACAGGATGGGTCTGTTTTTT
TRBJ2-7,.,.,TRBV4-1,CASSQPWHEQYF,TGCGCCAGCAGCCAACCCTGGCACGAGCAGTACTTC
TRBJ1-4,.,.,TRBV27,CASSRLLTGLANEKLFF,TGTGCCAGCAGTCGATTATTAACAGGGTTAGCTAATGAAAAACTGTTTTTT